The text below deals with one T cell receptor (beta chain). Here immunoSEQ multiplex PCR was the method, and the copy in TCRdb shows in-frame clones only, minus some. The sample has tens of thousands of clones; around four fifths are singletons. This sample was included in a study of blood T cell repertoires in COVID-19. Looking at the study overall: Nucleic acid was either cDNA or gDNA, and it came from T cells, B-cell-depleted T cells, or PBMCs.

Germline CDR1 and CDR2: LNHNV and YYDKDF (reference sequence). The CDR3 sequence is 19 residues long. The V gene end was trimmed by 0 bases and the J gene end by 6 bases; junction bases not matched to a gene: 12. The TCR comes from a man in his fifties or sixties with active COVID-19. This sequence joins TRBV15 and TRBJ1-5; the match to TRBD1 covers 12 bases. Sequencing input: peripheral blood. The CDR3 region is CATSRDTGQGAPPSQPQHF. CDR3 DNA: TGTGCCACCAGCAGAGATACGGGACAGGGGGCGCCGCCTAGTCAGCCCCAGCATTTT.